This T cell receptor (beta chain) is drawn from a study of radiotherapy plus CTLA-4 blockade in lung cancer. Sequenced by immunoSEQ multiplex PCR; TCRdb stores in-frame clones only, minus some. The sample records about 48,000 clones, about 81% being singletons. With V trimmed by 3 bases and J by 4 bases, 9 bases remained unmatched. The CDR3 runs to 16 residues. The germline CDR1 and CDR2 sequences are SGDLS and YYNGEE. This sequence originates from a human donor with non-small cell lung cancer who had stable disease on radiotherapy plus ipilimumab. V is TRBV9 and J is TRBJ1-1, with TRBD1 identical over 10 bases. This specimen consisted of peripheral blood, obtained from a patient treated with radiotherapy plus ipilimumab. As DNA, the CDR3 is TGTGCCAGCAGCGACAGACAGGGGGCTGAGGGCACTGAAGCTTTCTTT. The encoded protein is CASSDRQGAEGTEAFF.